This T cell receptor beta chain was captured in a study of spatial heterogeneity in lung cancer (dated by TCRdb to about 2019). Regarding the complete study: More beta-chain than alpha-chain transcripts were consistently detected, likely reflecting higher beta-chain transcript abundance. In the raw uncorrected reads, each unique combination of TCR and UMI appeared on average more than ten times. In tumor regions, TCR transcript counts showed a strong correlation with a T cell transcriptional module score from matched bulk RNA-seq. At surgery, some 200 tumor regions, around 68 matched nontumor lung samples and 45 to 60 PBMC samples were TCR-sequenced for both alpha and beta chains. In non-small cell lung cancer, the study made a quantitative comparison of TCR alpha and beta repertoires among multiple tumor regions, matched nontumor lung and blood. Nonsynonymous mutation counts, determined by whole-exome sequencing of tumor tissue, were related to features of the TCR repertoire.

This clonotype was detected a few times. Its antigen specificity is not known. The sample holds no much larger clone one base away, and base qualities are not on file. Libraries were made using 5' RACE. The data were produced on a NextSeq 500. In the TCR library protocol, a unique molecular identifier was attached to each TCR cDNA molecule so that PCR and sequencing errors could be corrected. From the authors' description of their analysis: Decombinator tools were used for TCR identification, UMI-based error correction and CDR3 extraction. TCRs above a frequency of 2 per 1,000, corresponding to the top 1% of the tumor frequency distribution, were defined as expanded. Expanded tumor TCRs statistically deemed absent (corrected P<0.05) from at least one tumor region were classed as regional, and all other expanded tumor TCRs were classed as ubiquitous. Renyi diversity was computed with the R vegan package after each repertoire had been subsampled 100 times to 5,000 TCRs. CDR3 similarity networks were built from amino acid triplet string-kernel similarity, with CDR3s being connected when pairwise similarity was above 0.82. The raw public data were reprocessed by TCRdb itself: fastp quality trimming at Q25, MiXCR clonotype calling, in-frame beta chains only. Each entry is one CDR3 protein sequence, shown with its most common DNA and genes. TCRdb's processing, not the study's, gives the V and J calls here. Present in this sample are about 9,200 distinct CDR3 sequences, around 50% of which were seen just once. 25% to 30% of the sample belongs to the ten largest clones.

The time point tag for this specimen amounts to: sample taken at primary tumor resection. Samples were obtained from about 75 patients with early-stage, untreated non-small cell lung cancer from the lung TRACERx cohort. For TCR sequencing, whole RNA was extracted from tumor and nontumor lung tissue, or from cryopreserved PBMC samples, and no cell sorting was done. A patient was chosen for TCR sequencing only when enough RNA was available from at least two tumor regions. Before selection, tumor and adjacent nontumor lung specimens were reviewed by a lung pathologist. Points the paper makes about the study in general: TCR-seq coverage of tumor T cells was estimated at only around 7% for alpha chains and approximately 12% for beta chains. Confirming at a functional level the hypothesis that regional TCRs recognize regional mutations was considered to require additional single-cell paired TCR alpha and beta sequencing. Counts of ubiquitous and regional expanded TCRs correlated with counts of ubiquitous and regional nonsynonymous mutations, respectively. A correlation was observed between the number of expanded intratumoral alpha and beta TCRs and the tumor nonsynonymous mutation count.

Germline trimming: 6 bases from V, 6 bases from J; junction bases outside gene matches: 7. The CDR3, from cysteine to phenylalanine, totals 13 residues. The CDR3 DNA has 39 bases and is translated from base 1. The germline V gene yields SGHDT for CDR1 and YYEEEE for CDR2. The chain uses TRBV5-6 and TRBJ1-2; 8 bases in the junction line up with TRBD1. The specimen comprised lung tumor tissue, sampled at surgery. This TCR was sampled from a female donor with early-stage non-small cell lung cancer. The nucleotide sequence reads TGTGCCAGCACCAAGACAGGGGAACATGGCTACACCTTC. The encoded protein is CASTKTGEHGYTF.